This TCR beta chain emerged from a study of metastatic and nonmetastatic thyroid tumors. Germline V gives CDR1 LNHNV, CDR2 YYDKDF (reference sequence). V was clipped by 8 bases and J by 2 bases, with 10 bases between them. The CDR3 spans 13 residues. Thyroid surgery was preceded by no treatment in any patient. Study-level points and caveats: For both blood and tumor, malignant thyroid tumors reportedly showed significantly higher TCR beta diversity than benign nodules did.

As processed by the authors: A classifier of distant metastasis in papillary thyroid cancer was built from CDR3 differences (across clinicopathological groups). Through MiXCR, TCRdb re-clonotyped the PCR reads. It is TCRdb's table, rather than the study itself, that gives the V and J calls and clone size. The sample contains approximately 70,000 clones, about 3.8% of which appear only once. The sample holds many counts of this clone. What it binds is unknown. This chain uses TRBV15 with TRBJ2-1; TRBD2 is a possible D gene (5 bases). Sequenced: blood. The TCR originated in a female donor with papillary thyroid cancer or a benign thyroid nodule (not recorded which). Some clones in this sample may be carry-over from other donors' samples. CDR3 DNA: TGTGCCACCTCACTAGAAGCCTACAATGAGCAGTTCTTC. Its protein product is CATSLEAYNEQFF.